This T cell receptor beta chain was found in a study of T-cell reconstitution after alpha-beta-depleted transplantation in children. Germline V gene data show CDR1 as SGHRS and CDR2 as YFSETQ. CDR3 length: 15 residues. The V segment lost 4 bases and the J segment 4 bases; nucleotides outside the gene matches: 8. Only a few counts were recorded for this clonotype. Unique molecular identifiers were incorporated into the prepared TCRbeta library. MiXCR, applied by TCRdb to the PCR reads, yields one record per CDR3 protein. The sample comprises 500,000 or so distinct CDR3 sequences, over 25% of which are singletons, and more than 2% rests with the top ten.

This TCR came from a human donor who donated a stem cell graft to a child with aplastic anemia. The specimen was PBMCs from the stem cell graft donor, collected from the stem cell graft. The rearrangement uses TRBV5-1 and TRBJ1-1; TRBD1 matches 9 bases. Written as DNA, the CDR3 is TGCGCCAGCAGCACTCTACAGGGGGCGATCACTGAAGCTTTCTTT. Residues: CASSTLQGAITEAFF. The complete variable domain, with remaining parts taken from reference TRBV5-1 and TRBJ1-1, reads KAGVTQTPRYLIKTRGQQVTLSCSPISGHRSVSWYQQTPGQGLQFLFEYFSETQRNKGNFPGRFSGRQFSNSRSEMNVSTLELGDSALYLCASSTLQGAITEAFFGQGTRLTVV.